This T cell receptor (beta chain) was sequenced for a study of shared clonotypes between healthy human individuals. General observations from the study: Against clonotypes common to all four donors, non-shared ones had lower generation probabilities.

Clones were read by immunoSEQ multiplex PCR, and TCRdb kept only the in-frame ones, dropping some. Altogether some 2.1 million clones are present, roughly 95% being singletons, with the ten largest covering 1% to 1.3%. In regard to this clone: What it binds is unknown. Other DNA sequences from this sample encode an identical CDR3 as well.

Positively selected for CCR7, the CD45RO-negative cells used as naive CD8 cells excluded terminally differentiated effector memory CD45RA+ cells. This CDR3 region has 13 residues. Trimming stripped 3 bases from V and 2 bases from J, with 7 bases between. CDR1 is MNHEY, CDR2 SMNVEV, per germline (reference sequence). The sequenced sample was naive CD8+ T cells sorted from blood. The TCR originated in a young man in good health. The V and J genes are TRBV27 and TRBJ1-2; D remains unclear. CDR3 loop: CASSFRENYGYTF. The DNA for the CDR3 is TGTGCCAGCAGTTTCCGGGAGAACTATGGCTACACCTTC.